A single sample gave rise to the 24 T cell receptor beta chains below, sequenced in a study of cytomegalovirus exposure and HLA in healthy donors. TCRdb keeps only in-frame clones here, not all; method: immunoSEQ multiplex PCR. The data show about 73,000 clones, with about 93% seen just once and 3.2% held by the top ten. Sequencing was done on a sample of PBMCs. These receptors came from a woman under 30 in good health and CMV-seropositive.

This chain connects TRBV10-3 to TRBJ1-1; D is possibly TRBD1 (6 bases). CDR3 length: 14 amino acids. V was pared by 5 bases and J by 2 bases, with 12 bases between. Germline-derived CDR1 and CDR2 are ENHRY and SYGVKD. In nucleotides, the CDR3 is TGTGCCATCAGTACTGGGACATCAAACACTGAAGCTTTCTTT. Translating it yields CAISTGTSNTEAFF.

V gene TRBV6-5 combines with J gene TRBJ2-1; D perhaps matches TRBD2 (5 bases). The CDR3 totals 15 residues. The ends were cut back, 0 bases at V and 0 bases at J, with 6 bases in the middle. Germline-derived CDR1 and CDR2 are MNHEY and SVGAGI. CDR3 nucleotide sequence: TGTGCCAGCAGTTACTCGGGAGCCTCCTACAATGAGCAGTTCTTC. Its protein product is CASSYSGASYNEQFF.

The chain links TRBV2 to TRBJ1-2, with D uncertain. The CDR3 is made up of 13 amino acids. Trimming left V 6 bases short and J 3 bases short, with 11 bases between. Looked up from germline, CDR1 is SNHLY and CDR2 is FYNNEI. The CDR3 spells CASRGGMDYGYTF. In DNA form, the CDR3 reads TGTGCCAGCAGAGGAGGTATGGACTATGGCTACACCTTC.

J is TRBJ2-5 and V is TRBV6-5; 8 bases are a match to TRBD1. The CDR3 sequence is 16 residues long. V was clipped by 2 bases and J by 3 bases; unmatched bases: 8. In germline, CDR1 is MNHEY, CDR2 SVGAGI. The CDR3 region is CASSYPGQGAKETQYF. As DNA, the CDR3 is TGTGCCAGCAGTTACCCCGGGCAGGGGGCCAAAGAGACCCAGTACTTC.

The chain employs TRBV7-2 and TRBJ1-2, with D possibly being TRBD1 (5 bases). Germline V gene data show CDR1 as SGHTA and CDR2 as FQGNSA. The V end lost 1 base, the J end lost 8 bases, and 17 bases lay between the germline ends. This CDR3 comprises 15 residues. The CDR3 DNA is TGTGCCAGCAGCTTAGTGCAATCAGGGTTCGGCGGCTACACCTTC. It translates to CASSLVQSGFGGYTF.

The chain carries TRBV5-4 and TRBJ1-4; D is unresolved. The ends were cut back, 0 bases at V and 8 bases at J, with 14 bases in the middle. CDR3 length: 15 amino acids. Germline-derived CDR1 and CDR2 are SGHNT and YYREEE (reference sequence). CDR3 residues: CASSLAGSFEEKLFF. For the CDR3, the DNA is TGTGCCAGCAGCTTGGCGGGGAGCTTTGAGGAAAAACTGTTTTTT.

The chain uses TRBV13 and TRBJ2-1; 10 positions agree with TRBD2. The CDR3 consists of 16 residues. V trimming: 5 bases; J trimming: 3 bases; junction bases outside the gene matches: 7. Germline V gives CDR1 PRHDT, CDR2 FYEKMQ (reference sequence). CDR3 region: CASSPPSGGLYNEQFF. In nucleotides, the CDR3 is TGTGCCAGCAGCCCCCCTAGCGGGGGACTCTACAATGAGCAGTTCTTC.

The chain joins TRBV2 to TRBJ2-3; 15 bases are a match to TRBD2. The CDR3 is 16 amino acids. The V gene end was trimmed by 9 bases and the J gene end by 4 bases; junction bases not matched to a gene: 8. Germline V gene sequence: CDR1 SNHLY, CDR2 FYNNEI. CDR3 in amino acids: CAREGLAGGRADTQYF. The CDR3 bases are TGTGCCAGAGAAGGACTAGCGGGGGGGAGGGCAGATACGCAGTATTTT.

The V gene is TRBV7-2, the J gene TRBJ2-5; D unclear. The CDR3 covers 15 residues. The V end was cut by 0 bases, the J end by 2 bases, with 10 bases between. Germline lookup yields CDR1 SGHTA and CDR2 FQGNSA. The CDR3 nucleotides are TGTGCCAGCAGCTTAGCTCTGCACTTGCAAGAGACCCAGTACTTC. Protein sequence: CASSLALHLQETQYF.

About this clone itself: An end of the junction differs from the germline gene, which may be a read error. The CDR3 bases are TGCAGCGTTGCGCCCCGACTACAGGGGCCCCCGTCATTC. It translates to CSVAPRLQGPPSF. J is TRBJ1-2 and V is TRBV29-1; 7 nucleotides line up with TRBD1. CDR1 is SQVTM and CDR2 is ANQGSEA in the germline V gene. The CDR3 runs 13 residues.

V is TRBV5-6 and J is TRBJ1-1; D not certain. This CDR3 region has 17 residues. Germline V gene data show CDR1 as SGHDT and CDR2 as YYEEEE. V was shortened by 4 bases and J by 7 bases, with 26 bases between the two germline ends. The CDR3 sequence is CASSPFGSPGNPLEAFF. Here the CDR3 DNA reads TGTGCCAGCAGCCCCTTTGGTTCTCCCGGGAACCCCCTTGAAGCTTTCTTT.

This sequence joins TRBV6-4 and TRBJ2-1; D possibly corresponds to TRBD2 (6 bases). CDR3 length: 14 amino acids. V dropped 3 bases and J dropped 8 bases, with 14 bases sitting between them. Germline assignment: CDR1 MRHNA and CDR2 SNTAGT. The CDR3 DNA reads as TGTGCCAGCAGTGAGGCTGGGAGGTTGGATGAGCAGTTCTTC. As protein: CASSEAGRLDEQFF.

The chain carries TRBV19 and TRBJ2-7; no clear D. Germline loops: CDR1 LNHDA, CDR2 SQIVND (reference sequence). The V gene lost 3 bases and the J gene lost 0 bases, with 12 bases spanning the gap. The CDR3 has 15 residues. The CDR3 DNA reads TGTGCCAGTAGTATGTCGACACGTTCCTCCTACGAGCAGTACTTC. This gives the protein CASSMSTRSSYEQYF. The variable domain in full, completed from reference TRBV19 and TRBJ2-7, reads DGGITQSPKYLFRKEGQNVTLSCEQNLNHDAMYWYRQDPGQGLRLIYYSQIVNDFQKGDIAEGYSVSREKKESFPLTVTSAQKNPTAFYLCASSMSTRSSYEQYFGPGTRLTVT.

The chain recombines TRBV28 with TRBJ2-1, with 7 bases identical to TRBD2. The CDR3 is 24 amino acids. Germline lookup yields CDR1 MDHEN and CDR2 SYDVKM. With 3 bases clipped from V and 0 bases from J, the junction kept 29 bases outside the gene matches. The CDR3 nucleotides read TGTGCCAGCAGTTTGCGCGGTCCTCCTGTCTCTAGCGGCCGATATTATACCTCCTACAATGAGCAGTTCTTC. This codes for CASSLRGPPVSSGRYYTSYNEQFF.

V and J are TRBV28 and TRBJ1-4; 11 positions agree with TRBD1. With 8 bases clipped from V and 5 bases from J, the junction kept 7 bases outside the gene matches. CDR1 is MDHEN and CDR2 is SYDVKM in the germline V gene. The CDR3 is 15 residues long. The CDR3 DNA reads TGTGCCAGCCGGCGGACAGGGGGCCGCAATGAAAAACTGTTTTTT. Translating it yields CASRRTGGRNEKLFF.

This chain's CDR3 is CAISGQVDQPQHF. DNA for the CDR3: TGTGCCATCAGTGGACAGGTGGATCAGCCCCAGCATTTT. This chain joins TRBV10-3 and TRBJ1-5; D possibly corresponds to TRBD1 (6 bases). The germline CDR1 and CDR2 sequences are ENHRY and SYGVKD. The V and J ends lost 4 bases and 5 bases respectively, with 9 bases between them. This CDR3 spans 13 amino acids.

The V gene is TRBV30, the J gene TRBJ2-7; 7 bases align to TRBD1. The CDR3 is 16 residues long. The germline V gene encodes CDR1 GTSNPN and CDR2 SVGIG (reference sequence). J lost 2 bases, V lost 2 bases, and 12 bases had no gene match. The CDR3 here is CAWSTYHGTAAYEQYF. The CDR3 region has the DNA TGTGCCTGGAGTACGTACCACGGGACAGCGGCCTACGAGCAGTACTTC.

This sequence joins TRBV11-2 and TRBJ1-5, with D possibly being TRBD1 (6 bases). The V gene's germline CDR1 is SGHAT and CDR2 FQNNGV. Trimming cost V 3 bases and J 7 bases, with 13 bases left between them. The CDR3 length is 14 residues. The CDR3 region has the DNA TGTGCCAGCAGCTTGACAGGCTTCACACAGCCCCAGCATTTT. This sequence encodes CASSLTGFTQPQHF.

The chain uses TRBV5-4 and TRBJ2-3, with 9 positions matching TRBD2. The trim removed 1 base at V and 6 bases at J, leaving 9 bases unmatched. The V gene's germline CDR1 is SGHNT and CDR2 YYREEE (reference sequence). The CDR3 is 16 amino acids. CDR3 in DNA: TGTGCCAGCAGCTTGTGGCGGGGGGGCCAGATGGATACGCAGTATTTT. This encodes CASSLWRGGQMDTQYF.

The rearrangement joins TRBV7-8 to TRBJ1-5, with D possibly matching TRBD1 (6 bases). Deletions cut 7 bases from V and 6 bases from J, with 10 bases between. The CDR3 covers 12 residues. Per the germline V gene, CDR1 is SGHVS and CDR2 is FQNEAQ. The CDR3 DNA sequence: TGTGCCAGCAACAGGGCCGGTCAGCCCCAGCATTTT. This translates into CASNRAGQPQHF.

The V gene is TRBV4-1, the J gene TRBJ1-4; weak D call: TRBD1 (5 bases). CDR1 is MGHRA and CDR2 is YSYEKL in the germline V gene. V lost 2 bases and J lost 7, with 14 bases in between. CDR3 length: 15 amino acids. The CDR3 DNA reads as TGCGCCAGCAGCCAACAGGGTCCGGGAGGTGAAAAACTGTTTTTT. Encoded protein: CASSQQGPGGEKLFF.

This clone has just a few counts. V is TRBV9 and J is TRBJ1-1; 8 bases are a match to TRBD1. The germline gives CDR1 SGDLS, CDR2 YYNGEE. There are 15 residues in the CDR3. The V and J ends lost 3 bases and 5 bases, in that order; junction bases with no gene match: 9. The chain's CDR3 is CASSAAGTGGTEAFF. In DNA form, the CDR3 reads TGTGCCAGCAGCGCCGCCGGGACAGGAGGAACTGAAGCTTTCTTT.

The CDR3 reads CATSREPRLWYEKLFF. CDR3 nucleotides: TGTGCCACCAGCAGAGAGCCTCGACTTTGGTATGAAAAACTGTTTTTT. The chain recombines TRBV15 with TRBJ1-4, with D hard to call. Trimming removed 0 bases from V and 6 bases from J, with 14 bases in between. Germline CDR1 is LNHNV and CDR2 is YYDKDF (reference sequence). The length of the CDR3 is 16 residues.

The gene calls are TRBV18 and TRBJ2-1; perhaps TRBD2 as D (6 bases). Trimming stripped 1 base from V and 4 bases from J, with 14 bases between. Germline CDR1 and CDR2: KGHSH and LQKENI. The CDR3 contains 16 residues. The CDR3 DNA reads TGTGCCAGCTCACCACGGGACGGGGGAGCTTACAATGAGCAGTTCTTC. Translating gives CASSPRDGGAYNEQFF.